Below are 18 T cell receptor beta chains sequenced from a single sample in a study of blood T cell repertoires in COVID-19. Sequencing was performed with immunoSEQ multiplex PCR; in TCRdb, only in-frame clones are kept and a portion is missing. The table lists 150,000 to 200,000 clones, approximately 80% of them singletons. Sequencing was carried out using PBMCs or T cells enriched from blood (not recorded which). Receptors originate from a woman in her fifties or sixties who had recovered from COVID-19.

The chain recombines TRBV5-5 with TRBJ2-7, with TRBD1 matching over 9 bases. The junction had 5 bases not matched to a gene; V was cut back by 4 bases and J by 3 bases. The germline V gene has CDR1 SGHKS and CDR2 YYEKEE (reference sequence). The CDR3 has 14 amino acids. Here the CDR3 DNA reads TGTGCCAGCAGCGCAGGACAGGGGATCTACGAGCAGTACTTC. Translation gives CASSAGQGIYEQYF.

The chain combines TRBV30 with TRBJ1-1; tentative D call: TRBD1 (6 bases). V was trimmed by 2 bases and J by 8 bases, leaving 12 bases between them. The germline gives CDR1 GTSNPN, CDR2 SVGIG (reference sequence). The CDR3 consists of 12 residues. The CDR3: CAWSFRQEEAFF. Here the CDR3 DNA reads TGTGCCTGGAGTTTCCGACAGGAGGAAGCTTTCTTT. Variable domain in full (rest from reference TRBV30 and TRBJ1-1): SQTIHQWPATLVQPVGSPLSLECTVEGTSNPNLYWYRQAAGRGLQLLFYSVGIGQISSEVPQNLSASRPQDRQFILSSKKLLLSDSGFYLCAWSFRQEEAFFGQGTRLTVV.

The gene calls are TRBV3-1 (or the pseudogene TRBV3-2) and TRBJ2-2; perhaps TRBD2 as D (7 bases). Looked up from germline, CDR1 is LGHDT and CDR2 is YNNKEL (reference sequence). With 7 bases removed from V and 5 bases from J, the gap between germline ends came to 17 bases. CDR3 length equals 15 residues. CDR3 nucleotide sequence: TGTGCCAGCACCCTCGGGGGGCTCGGGACCGGGGAGCTGTTTTTT. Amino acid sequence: CASTLGGLGTGELFF.

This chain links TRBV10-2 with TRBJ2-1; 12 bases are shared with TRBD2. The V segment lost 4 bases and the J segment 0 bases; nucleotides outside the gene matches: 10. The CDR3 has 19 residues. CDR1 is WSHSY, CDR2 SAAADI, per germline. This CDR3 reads CASSGRLAGGRPSYNEQFF. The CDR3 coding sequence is TGCGCCAGCAGTGGAAGGCTAGCGGGGGGGAGACCCTCCTACAATGAGCAGTTCTTC.

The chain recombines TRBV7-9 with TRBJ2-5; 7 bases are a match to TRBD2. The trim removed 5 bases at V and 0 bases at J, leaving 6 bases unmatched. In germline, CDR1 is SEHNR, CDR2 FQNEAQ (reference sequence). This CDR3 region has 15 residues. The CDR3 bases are TGTGCCAGCAGCCCCCTAGGGACTAACCAAGAGACCCAGTACTTC. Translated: CASSPLGTNQETQYF.

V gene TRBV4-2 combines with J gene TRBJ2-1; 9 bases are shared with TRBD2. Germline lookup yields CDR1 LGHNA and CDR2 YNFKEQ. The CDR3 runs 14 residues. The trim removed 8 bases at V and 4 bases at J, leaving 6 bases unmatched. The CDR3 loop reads CASRETSGYNEQFF. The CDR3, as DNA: TGTGCCAGCCGAGAGACTAGCGGATACAATGAGCAGTTCTTC.

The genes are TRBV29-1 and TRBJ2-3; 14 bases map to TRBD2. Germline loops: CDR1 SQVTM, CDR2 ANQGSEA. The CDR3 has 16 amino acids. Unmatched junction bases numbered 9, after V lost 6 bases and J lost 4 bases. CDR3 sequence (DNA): TGCAGCGTCACAATTGGACTAGCGGGAGGTCCAGATACGCAGTATTTT. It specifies CSVTIGLAGGPDTQYF.

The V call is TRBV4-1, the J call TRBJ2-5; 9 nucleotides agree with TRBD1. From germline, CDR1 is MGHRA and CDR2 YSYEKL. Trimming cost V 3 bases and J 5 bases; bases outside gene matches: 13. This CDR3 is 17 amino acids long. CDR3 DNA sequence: TGCGCCAGCAGCCAGCCGGGGACAGGGAGTCTGGGGGAGACCCAGTACTTC. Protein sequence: CASSQPGTGSLGETQYF.

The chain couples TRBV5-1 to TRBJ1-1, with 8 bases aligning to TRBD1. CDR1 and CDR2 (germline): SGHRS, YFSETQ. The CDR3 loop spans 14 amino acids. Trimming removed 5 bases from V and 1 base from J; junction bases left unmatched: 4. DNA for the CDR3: TGCGCCAGCAGGTATGGACAGGGGAACACTGAAGCTTTCTTT. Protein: CASRYGQGNTEAFF.

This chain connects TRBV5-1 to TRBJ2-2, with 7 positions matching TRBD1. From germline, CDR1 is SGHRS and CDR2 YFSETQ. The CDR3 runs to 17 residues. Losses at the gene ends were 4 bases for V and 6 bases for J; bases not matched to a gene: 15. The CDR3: CASSGTSGGRGSGELFF. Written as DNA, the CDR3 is TGCGCCAGCAGCGGGACCTCAGGGGGACGAGGGTCCGGGGAGCTGTTTTTT.

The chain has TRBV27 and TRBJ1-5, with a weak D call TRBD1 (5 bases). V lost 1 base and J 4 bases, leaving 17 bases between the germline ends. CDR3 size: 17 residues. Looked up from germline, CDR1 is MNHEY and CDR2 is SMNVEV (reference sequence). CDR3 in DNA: TGTGCCAGCAGTTTATGGGCGGGGAATGGGGGGAATCAGCCCCAGCATTTT. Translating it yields CASSLWAGNGGNQPQHF.

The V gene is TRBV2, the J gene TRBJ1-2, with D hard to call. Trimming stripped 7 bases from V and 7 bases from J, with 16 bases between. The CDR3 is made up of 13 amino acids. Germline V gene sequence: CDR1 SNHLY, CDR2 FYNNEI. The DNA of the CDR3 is TGTGCCAGCACTGTCGAAAAACGCGGTGGCTACACCTTC. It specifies CASTVEKRGGYTF.

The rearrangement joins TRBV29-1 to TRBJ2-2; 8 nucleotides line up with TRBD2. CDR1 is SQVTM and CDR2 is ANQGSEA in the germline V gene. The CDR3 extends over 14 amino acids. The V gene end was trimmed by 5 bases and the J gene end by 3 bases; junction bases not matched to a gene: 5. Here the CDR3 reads CSVRGGLDTGELFF. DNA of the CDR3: TGCAGCGTTCGGGGGGGATTAGACACCGGGGAGCTGTTTTTT.

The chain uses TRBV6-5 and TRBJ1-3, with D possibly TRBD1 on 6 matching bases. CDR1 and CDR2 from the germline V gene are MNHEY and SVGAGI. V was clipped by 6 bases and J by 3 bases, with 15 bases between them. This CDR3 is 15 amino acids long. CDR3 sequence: CASSRLQGFGNTIYF. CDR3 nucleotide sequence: TGTGCCAGCAGCCGCCTACAGGGCTTTGGAAACACCATATATTTT.

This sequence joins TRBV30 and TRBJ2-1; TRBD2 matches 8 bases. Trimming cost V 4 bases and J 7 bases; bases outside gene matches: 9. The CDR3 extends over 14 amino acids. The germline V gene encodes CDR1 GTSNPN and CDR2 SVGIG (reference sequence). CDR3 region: CAWIRGGTVNEQFF. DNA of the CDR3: TGTGCCTGGATTCGCGGGGGGACTGTTAATGAGCAGTTCTTC.

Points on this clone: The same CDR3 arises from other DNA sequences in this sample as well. The CDR3 DNA follows: TGCGCCAGCAGCGCCGGGACAGCGAACACCGGGGAGCTGTTTTTT. Amino acid sequence: CASSAGTANTGELFF. J is TRBJ2-2 and V is TRBV5-1; 7 nucleotides agree with TRBD1. This CDR3 has 15 residues. V lost 4 bases, J lost 0 bases, and 3 bases stayed unmatched. From germline, CDR1 is SGHRS and CDR2 YFSETQ.

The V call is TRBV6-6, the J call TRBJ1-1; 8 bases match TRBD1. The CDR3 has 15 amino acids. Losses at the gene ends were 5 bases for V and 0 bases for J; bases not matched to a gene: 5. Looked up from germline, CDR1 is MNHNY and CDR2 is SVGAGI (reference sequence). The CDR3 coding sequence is TGTGCCAGCAGTCCGACGGGACAGGTGAACACTGAAGCTTTCTTT. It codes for CASSPTGQVNTEAFF.

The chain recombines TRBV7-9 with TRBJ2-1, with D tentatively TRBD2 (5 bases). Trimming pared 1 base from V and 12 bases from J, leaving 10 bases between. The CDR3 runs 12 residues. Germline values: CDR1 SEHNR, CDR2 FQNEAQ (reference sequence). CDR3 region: CASSLGAGRQFF. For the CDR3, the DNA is TGTGCCAGCAGCTTAGGTGCGGGCAGGCAGTTCTTC.